The 10 T cell receptor beta chains in this list originate from one sample, sequenced in a study of identical twins. TCRdb redid the calling of the 5' RACE reads with MiXCR, one entry per CDR3 protein. Of 1.5 million to 2 million distinct CDR3 sequences listed, about 32% are singletons. Sequenced: cord blood. These receptors came from a newborn girl in good health.

The chain employs TRBV5-1 and TRBJ2-1, with D unresolved. The germline V and J ends were trimmed by 0 bases and 0 bases, with 10 bases remaining between them. This CDR3 region has 16 residues. From germline, CDR1 is SGHRS and CDR2 YFSETQ. CDR3 protein: CASSLVILSSYNEQFF. In DNA, the CDR3 is TGCGCCAGCAGCTTGGTTATCTTGAGCTCCTACAATGAGCAGTTCTTC.

This chain connects TRBV4-2 to TRBJ2-1, with 8 bases that match TRBD2. Germline V gene data show CDR1 as LGHNA and CDR2 as YNFKEQ. The CDR3 contains 16 residues. Germline trimming cut 0 bases from V and 6 bases from J; bases unmatched to any gene: 7. This CDR3 is CASSQDPSGGVNEQFF. The CDR3 DNA is TGTGCCAGCAGCCAAGATCCAAGCGGGGGAGTCAATGAGCAGTTCTTC.

There are a few counts of this clonotype. The CDR3 spells CATSAPQGAPYGYTF. DNA of the CDR3: TGTGCCACCAGTGCCCCACAGGGGGCCCCCTATGGCTACACCTTC. The V and J genes are TRBV24-1 and TRBJ1-2; 9 bases fit TRBD1. The CDR3 consists of 15 residues. Trimming cost V 5 bases and J 4 bases; bases outside gene matches: 7. Germline V gene lookup returns CDR1 KGHDR and CDR2 SFDVKD.

The chain links TRBV5-1 to TRBJ1-1, with 8 bases matching TRBD1. The V gene's germline CDR1 is SGHRS and CDR2 YFSETQ. V was clipped by 4 bases and J by 0 bases; unmatched bases: 8. This CDR3 is 16 amino acids long. CDR3 bases: TGCGCCAGCAGCCGGACAGGGAGGAAGGTGAACACTGAAGCTTTCTTT. As protein: CASSRTGRKVNTEAFF.

This clonotype was counted between two and nine times. The J gene is TRBJ1-2, the V gene TRBV29-1; D is perhaps TRBD1 (5 bases). V was trimmed by 7 bases and J by 3 bases, leaving 21 bases between them. CDR1 and CDR2 (germline): SQVTM, ANQGSEA. The CDR3 has 15 amino acids. The CDR3 here is CSATFLRGPYYGYTF. The CDR3 region has the DNA TGCAGCGCTACCTTTCTCCGGGGACCCTACTATGGCTACACCTTC.

The chain employs TRBV3-1 and TRBJ2-2; the D is unclear. In germline, CDR1 is LGHDT, CDR2 YNNKEL (reference sequence). This CDR3 contains 13 residues. V was trimmed by 6 bases and J by 9 bases, leaving 14 bases between them. In DNA form, the CDR3 reads TGTGCCAGCAGTATTACACCAGAACGGGAGCTGTTTTTT. It encodes CASSITPERELFF.

CDR3 loop: CSVQAGRGGGYTF. The CDR3 DNA follows: TGCAGCGTCCAAGCGGGCAGGGGAGGTGGCTACACCTTC. The genes are TRBV29-1 and TRBJ1-2; D is perhaps TRBD1 (6 bases). There are 13 residues in the CDR3. Germline assignment: CDR1 SQVTM and CDR2 ANQGSEA. Trimming shortened V by 6 bases and J by 7 bases, and 18 bases separated the two germline ends.

The chain couples TRBV29-1 to TRBJ1-1, with D possibly TRBD1 on 6 matching bases. The germline V gene has CDR1 SQVTM and CDR2 ANQGSEA. With 5 bases removed from V and 4 bases from J, the gap between germline ends came to 20 bases. CDR3 length equals 15 residues. This chain's CDR3 is CSVLSSGARGTEAFF. The CDR3 region has the DNA TGCAGCGTTCTATCGTCGGGGGCACGTGGCACTGAAGCTTTCTTT. Supplemented by reference TRBV29-1 and TRBJ1-1, the full variable domain reads SAVISQKPSRDICQRGTSLTIQCQVDSQVTMMFWYRQQPGQSLTLIATANQGSEATYESGFVIDKFPISRPNLTFSTLTVSNMSPEDSSIYLCSVLSSGARGTEAFFGQGTRLTVV.

The V call is TRBV20-1, the J call TRBJ2-2; 9 positions match TRBD2. V was clipped by 0 bases and J by 6 bases; unmatched bases: 11. Germline loops: CDR1 DFQATT, CDR2 SNEGSKA (reference sequence). The CDR3 totals 17 residues. This chain's CDR3 is CSARDGTSNRVSGELFF. In DNA, the CDR3 is TGCAGTGCTAGAGATGGGACTAGCAATCGAGTTTCCGGGGAGCTGTTTTTT.

J is TRBJ2-1 and V is TRBV5-1, with D perhaps TRBD1 or TRBD2 (5 bases each). The J call could be wrong; TRBJ2-7 is a better fit for the DNA end. CDR1 is SGHRS and CDR2 is YFSETQ in the germline V gene. The CDR3 consists of 18 residues. The CDR3 region is CASSLAGKTQVPYNEQYF. CDR3 sequence (DNA): TGCGCCAGCAGCTTGGCCGGGAAAACACAGGTACCATACAATGAGCAGTACTTC.